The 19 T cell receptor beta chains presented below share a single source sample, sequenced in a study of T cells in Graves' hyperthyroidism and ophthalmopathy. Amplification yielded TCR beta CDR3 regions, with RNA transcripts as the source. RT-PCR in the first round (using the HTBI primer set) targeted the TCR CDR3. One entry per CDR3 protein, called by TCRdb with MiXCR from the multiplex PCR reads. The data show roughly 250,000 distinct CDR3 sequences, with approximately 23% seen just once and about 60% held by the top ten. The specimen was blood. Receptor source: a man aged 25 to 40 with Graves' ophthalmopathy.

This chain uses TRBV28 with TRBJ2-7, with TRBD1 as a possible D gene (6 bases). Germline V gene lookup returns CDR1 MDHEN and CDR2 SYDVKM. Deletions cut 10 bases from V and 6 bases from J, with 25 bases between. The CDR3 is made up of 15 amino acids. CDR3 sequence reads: CATYGRNRDPGEQYF. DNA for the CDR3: TGTGCCACCTACGGCCGAAACAGGGATCCGGGCGAGCAGTACTTC. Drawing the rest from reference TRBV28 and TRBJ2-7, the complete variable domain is DVKVTQSSRYLVKRTGEKVFLECVQDMDHENMFWYRQDPGLGLRLIYFSYDVKMKEKGDIPEGYSVSREKKERFSLILESASTNQTSMYLCATYGRNRDPGEQYFGPGTRLTVT.

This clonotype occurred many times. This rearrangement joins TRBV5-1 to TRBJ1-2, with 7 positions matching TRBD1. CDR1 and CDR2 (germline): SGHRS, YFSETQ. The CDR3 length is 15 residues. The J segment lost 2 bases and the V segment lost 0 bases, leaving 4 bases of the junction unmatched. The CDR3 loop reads CASSLGLTGNYGYTF. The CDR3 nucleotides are TGCGCCAGCAGCTTGGGCCTGACAGGGAACTATGGCTACACCTTC.

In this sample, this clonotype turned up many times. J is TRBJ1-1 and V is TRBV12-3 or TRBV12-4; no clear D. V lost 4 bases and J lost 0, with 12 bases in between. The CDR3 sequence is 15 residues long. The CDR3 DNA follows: TGTGCCAGCAGTTCCCCCGTGTCCCTGAACACTGAAGCTTTCTTT. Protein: CASSSPVSLNTEAFF.

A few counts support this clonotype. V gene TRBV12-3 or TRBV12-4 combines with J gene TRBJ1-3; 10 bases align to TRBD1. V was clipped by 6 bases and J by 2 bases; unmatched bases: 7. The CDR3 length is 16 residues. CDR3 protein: CASSLRTGGAGNTIYF. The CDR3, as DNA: TGTGCCAGCAGCTTGAGGACAGGGGGAGCTGGAAACACCATATATTTT.

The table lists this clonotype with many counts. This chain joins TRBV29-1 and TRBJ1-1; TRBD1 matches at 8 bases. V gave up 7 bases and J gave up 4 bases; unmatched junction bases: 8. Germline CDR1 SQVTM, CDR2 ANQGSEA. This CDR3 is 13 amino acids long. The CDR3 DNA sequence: TGCAGCGCCACGACAGGGGTTTCCACTGAAGCTTTCTTT. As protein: CSATTGVSTEAFF.

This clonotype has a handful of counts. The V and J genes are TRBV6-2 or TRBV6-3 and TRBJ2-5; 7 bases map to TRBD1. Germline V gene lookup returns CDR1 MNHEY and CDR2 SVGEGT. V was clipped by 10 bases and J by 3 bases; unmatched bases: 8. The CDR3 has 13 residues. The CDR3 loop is CANLSGQEETQYF. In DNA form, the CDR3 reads TGTGCCAACTTATCTGGACAGGAAGAGACCCAGTACTTC.

CDR3 loop: CASGTGTGGNTIYF. In DNA form, the CDR3 reads TGCGCCAGCGGTACTGGGACAGGGGGAAACACCATATATTTT. V is TRBV5-1 and J is TRBJ1-3; TRBD1 matches at 9 bases. The CDR3 covers 14 residues. Looked up from germline, CDR1 is SGHRS and CDR2 is YFSETQ. V was pared by 7 bases and J by 4 bases, with 6 bases of the junction left unmatched.

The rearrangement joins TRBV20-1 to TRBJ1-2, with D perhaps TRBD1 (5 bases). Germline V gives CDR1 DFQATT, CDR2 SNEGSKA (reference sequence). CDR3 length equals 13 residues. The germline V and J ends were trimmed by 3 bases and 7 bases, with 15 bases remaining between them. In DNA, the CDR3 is TGCAGTGCTAGGAGAGGAGGGGTGGGTGGCTACACCTTC. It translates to CSARRGGVGGYTF.

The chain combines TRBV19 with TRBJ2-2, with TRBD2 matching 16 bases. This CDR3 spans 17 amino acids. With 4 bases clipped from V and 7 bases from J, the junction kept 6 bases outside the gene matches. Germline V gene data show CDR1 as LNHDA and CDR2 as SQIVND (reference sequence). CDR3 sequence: CASSNPGTSGRGGELFF. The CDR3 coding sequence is TGTGCCAGTAGTAATCCTGGGACTAGCGGGAGGGGCGGGGAGCTGTTTTTT.

CDR3 nucleotides: TGTGCCAGCACGGGGCAGACCTTTCAAGAGACCCAGTACTTC. It translates to CASTGQTFQETQYF. This chain joins TRBV2 and TRBJ2-5, with D perhaps assigned TRBD1 or TRBD2 (5 bases each). The V end lost 7 bases, the J end lost 2 bases, and 14 bases lay between the germline ends. CDR3 size: 14 residues. Germline loops: CDR1 SNHLY, CDR2 FYNNEI.

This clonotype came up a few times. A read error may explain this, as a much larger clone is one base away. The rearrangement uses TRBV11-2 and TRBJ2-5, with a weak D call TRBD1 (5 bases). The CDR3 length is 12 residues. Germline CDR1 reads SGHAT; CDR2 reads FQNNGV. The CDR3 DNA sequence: TGTGCCTGCAGCTTTGGGGCGGAGACCCAGTACTTC. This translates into CACSFGAETQYF.

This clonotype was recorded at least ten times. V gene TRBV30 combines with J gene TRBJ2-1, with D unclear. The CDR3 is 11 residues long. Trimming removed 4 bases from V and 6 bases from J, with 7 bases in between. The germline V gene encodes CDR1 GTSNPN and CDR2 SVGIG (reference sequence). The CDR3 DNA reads TGTGCCTGGACTAGGTTCAATGAGCAGTTCTTC. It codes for CAWTRFNEQFF.

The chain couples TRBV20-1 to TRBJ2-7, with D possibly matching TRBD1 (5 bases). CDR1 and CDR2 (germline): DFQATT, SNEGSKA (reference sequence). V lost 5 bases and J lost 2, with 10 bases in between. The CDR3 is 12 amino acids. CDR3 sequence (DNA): TGCAGTGCTGAACAGGCTACCTACGAGCAGTACTTC. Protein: CSAEQATYEQYF.

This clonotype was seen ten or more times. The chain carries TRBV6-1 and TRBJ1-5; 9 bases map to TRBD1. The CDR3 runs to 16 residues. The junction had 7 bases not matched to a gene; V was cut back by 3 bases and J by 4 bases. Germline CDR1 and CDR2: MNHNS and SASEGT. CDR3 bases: TGTGCCAGCAGTGATCCCGGACAGGGGAAGAATCAGCCCCAGCATTTT. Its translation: CASSDPGQGKNQPQHF.

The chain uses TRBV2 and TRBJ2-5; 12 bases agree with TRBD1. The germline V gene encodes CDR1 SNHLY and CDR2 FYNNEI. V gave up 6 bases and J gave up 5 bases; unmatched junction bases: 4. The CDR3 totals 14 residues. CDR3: CASRGQGASETQYF. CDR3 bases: TGTGCCAGCAGGGGACAGGGGGCCAGCGAGACCCAGTACTTC.

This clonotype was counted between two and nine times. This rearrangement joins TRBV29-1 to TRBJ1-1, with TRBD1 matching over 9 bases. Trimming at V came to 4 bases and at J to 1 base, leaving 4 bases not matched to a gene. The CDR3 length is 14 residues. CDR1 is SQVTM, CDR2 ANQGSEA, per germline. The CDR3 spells CSVAPGQGNTEAFF. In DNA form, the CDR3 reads TGCAGCGTTGCTCCGGGACAGGGGAACACTGAAGCTTTCTTT.

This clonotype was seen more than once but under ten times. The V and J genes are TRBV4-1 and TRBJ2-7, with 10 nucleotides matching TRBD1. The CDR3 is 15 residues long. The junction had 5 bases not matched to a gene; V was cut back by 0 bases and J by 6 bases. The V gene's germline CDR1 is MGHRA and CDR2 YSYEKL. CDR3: CASSQEGQGRIEQYF. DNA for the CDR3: TGCGCCAGCAGCCAAGAGGGACAGGGGCGGATCGAGCAGTACTTC.

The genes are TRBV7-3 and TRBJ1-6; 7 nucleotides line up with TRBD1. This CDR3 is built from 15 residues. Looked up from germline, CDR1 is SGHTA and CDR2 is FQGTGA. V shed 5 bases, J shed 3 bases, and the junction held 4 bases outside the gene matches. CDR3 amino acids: CASSVWDSYNSPLHF. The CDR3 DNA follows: TGTGCCAGCAGCGTGTGGGACAGCTATAATTCACCCCTCCACTTT.

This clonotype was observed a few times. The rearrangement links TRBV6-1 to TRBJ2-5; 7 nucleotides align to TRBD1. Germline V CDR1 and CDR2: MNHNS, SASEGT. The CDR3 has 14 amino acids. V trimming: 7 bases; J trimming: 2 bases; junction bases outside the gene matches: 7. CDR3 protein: CASKGAQVQETQYF. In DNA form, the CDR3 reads TGTGCCAGCAAGGGGGCGCAGGTTCAAGAGACCCAGTACTTC.